This T cell receptor (beta chain) was captured in a study of cytomegalovirus exposure and HLA in healthy donors. With 4 bases removed from V and 1 base from J, the gap between germline ends came to 11 bases. This CDR3 has 15 residues. Looked up from germline, CDR1 is LNHNV and CDR2 is YYDKDF (reference sequence). The PCR employed 60 Vbeta primers together with 13 Jbeta primers. The protocol was immunoSEQ multiplex PCR, while the TCRdb copy is restricted to in-frame clones and leaves out a portion. Among 120,000 or so clones listed, 70% to 80% were seen once. The sample taken for sequencing was PBMCs. This TCR came from a woman in her forties or fifties in good health and CMV-seropositive. The genes are TRBV15 and TRBJ1-3, with unresolved D. The CDR3 DNA sequence: TGTGCCACCAGCAAGGATGTAGCATCTGGAAACACCATATATTTT. Its protein is CATSKDVASGNTIYF.